The 16 T cell receptor beta chains reported below all come from one sample, sequenced in a study of T cell responses to AZD1222 COVID-19 vaccine. Only in-frame clones appear in the TCRdb table, and some are missing; sequencing was by immunoSEQ multiplex PCR. The data contain about 120,000 clones, roughly 90% of them singletons. This specimen was peripheral blood, taken on day 0 of AZD1222 vaccination. These receptors all come from an adult in good health.

This rearrangement joins TRBV3-1 (or the pseudogene TRBV3-2) to TRBJ1-1; D unclear. The CDR3 loop spans 15 amino acids. CDR1 and CDR2 (germline): LGHDT, YNNKEL (reference sequence). V was shortened by 0 bases and J by 2 bases, with 10 bases between the two germline ends. The CDR3 bases are TGTGCCAGCAGCCAAGACGTAAATTTCAACACTGAAGCTTTCTTT. It specifies CASSQDVNFNTEAFF.

The rearrangement joins TRBV6-2 or TRBV6-3 to TRBJ2-7; TRBD2 matches at 14 bases. The V segment lost 6 bases and the J segment 3 bases; nucleotides outside the gene matches: 13. Looked up from germline, CDR1 is MNHEY and CDR2 is SVGEGT. CDR3 length: 18 residues. Written as DNA, the CDR3 is TGTGCCAGCAGCAGACCGGGACTAGCGGGAGCGAGGGGCTACGAGCAGTACTTC. Amino acid sequence: CASSRPGLAGARGYEQYF.

The V and J genes are TRBV2 and TRBJ1-4; D is undetermined. Germline V lookup: CDR1 SNHLY, CDR2 FYNNEI. The CDR3 totals 14 residues. V lost 5 bases to trimming and J lost 3 bases, with 10 bases between them. The CDR3 loop is CASSPVMANEKLFF. The CDR3 DNA follows: TGTGCCAGCAGTCCAGTAATGGCTAATGAAAAACTGTTTTTT.

V usage is TRBV3-1 (or the pseudogene TRBV3-2) and J usage is TRBJ1-2, with TRBD1 matching 7 bases. From germline, CDR1 is LGHDT and CDR2 YNNKEL (reference sequence). The CDR3 totals 14 residues. V gave up 0 bases and J gave up 8 bases; unmatched junction bases: 6. Written as DNA, the CDR3 is TGTGCCAGCAGCCAAGAATCTGCACAGGGGGGCTACACCTTC. As protein: CASSQESAQGGYTF.

The gene calls are TRBV11-1 and TRBJ1-3; TRBD1 aligns across 7 bases. The CDR3 runs to 16 residues. Per the germline V gene, CDR1 is SGHAT and CDR2 is FQDESV (reference sequence). The V and J ends lost 5 bases and 2 bases, in that order; junction bases with no gene match: 9. The CDR3 here is CASSRNAGTAGNTIYF. DNA of the CDR3: TGTGCCAGCAGCCGAAATGCAGGGACAGCTGGAAACACCATATATTTT.

This chain uses TRBV2 with TRBJ2-2; the match to TRBD2 covers 15 bases. The CDR3 length is 15 residues. Germline V gene lookup returns CDR1 SNHLY and CDR2 FYNNEI. J gave up 5 bases and V 6 bases, and 1 base lay outside the gene matches. In nucleotides, the CDR3 is TGTGCCAGCAGGGGACTAGCGGGAGGTACCGGGGAGCTGTTTTTT. Encoded protein: CASRGLAGGTGELFF.

This clone appeared a single time. The chain joins TRBV2 to TRBJ2-1, with a weak D call TRBD2 (6 bases). The V gene's germline CDR1 is SNHLY and CDR2 FYNNEI. V was shortened by 4 bases and J by 0 bases, with 16 bases between the two germline ends. The CDR3 has 17 amino acids. The CDR3 sequence: CASSVSLAESSYNEQFF. The CDR3 DNA sequence: TGTGCCAGCAGTGTTAGTTTAGCGGAAAGCTCCTACAATGAGCAGTTCTTC.

This clone occurred once. The chain uses TRBV6-1 and TRBJ1-4; no clear D. V gave up 2 bases and J gave up 4 bases, with 14 bases separating them. CDR3 size: 16 residues. Germline V CDR1 and CDR2: MNHNS, SASEGT. CDR3 DNA sequence: TGTGCCAGCAGTGAATTTAGGCCGGCGCGTAATGAAAAACTGTTTTTT. As protein: CASSEFRPARNEKLFF.

This clone was seen just once. The chain has TRBV5-1 and TRBJ2-2, with D tentatively TRBD1 (6 bases). This CDR3 is built from 14 residues. Deletions cut 3 bases from V and 1 base from J, with 7 bases between. In germline, CDR1 is SGHRS, CDR2 YFSETQ. The CDR3 region is CASSSQGNTGELFF. Written as DNA, the CDR3 is TGCGCCAGCAGCTCACAGGGGAACACCGGGGAGCTGTTTTTT.

The chain links TRBV5-6 to TRBJ1-6, with 8 bases lining up with TRBD1. Germline CDR1 and CDR2: SGHDT and YYEEEE. The CDR3 runs to 14 residues. V dropped 4 bases and J dropped 12; count of bases not matched to a gene: 9. The DNA of the CDR3 is TGTGCCAGCAGCCCTTCAGGGGGCTCTTTACCCCTCCACTTT. Translation gives CASSPSGGSLPLHF.

This clone was counted a few times. V is TRBV3-1 (or the pseudogene TRBV3-2) and J is TRBJ2-7; D is unresolved. There are 14 residues in the CDR3. Between the trimmed V and J ends, which lost 5 bases and 0 bases, there was a span of 11 bases. Germline CDR1 reads LGHDT; CDR2 reads YNNKEL (reference sequence). The DNA for the CDR3 is TGTGCCAGCAGCGCGAGTCCTCGCTCCTACGAGCAGTACTTC. It encodes CASSASPRSYEQYF.

This rearrangement joins TRBV7-8 to TRBJ2-1; 13 nucleotides line up with TRBD2. With 5 bases clipped from V and 8 bases from J, the junction kept 12 bases outside the gene matches. The germline V gene has CDR1 SGHVS and CDR2 FQNEAQ. CDR3 length: 17 residues. In DNA form, the CDR3 reads TGTGCCAGCAGCCAGGGACTAGCGGGATGGAGGAGCCATGAGCAGTTCTTC. It specifies CASSQGLAGWRSHEQFF.

Details on this clone: The same CDR3 can be traced to other DNA sequences in this sample. V gene TRBV9 combines with J gene TRBJ1-1; 8 bases match TRBD1. This CDR3 has 14 amino acids. The V gene end was trimmed by 3 bases and the J gene end by 2 bases; junction bases not matched to a gene: 3. Germline V gives CDR1 SGDLS, CDR2 YYNGEE. The CDR3 protein is CASSAGQGNTEAFF. The CDR3 nucleotides read TGTGCCAGCAGCGCAGGACAGGGAAACACTGAAGCTTTCTTT.

V is TRBV19 and J is TRBJ2-1; no clear D gene. The germline V gene encodes CDR1 LNHDA and CDR2 SQIVND (reference sequence). Trimming took off 4 bases at V and 2 bases at J, with 9 bases between the two ends. This CDR3 spans 14 amino acids. The CDR3 protein is CASSTPGPYNEQFF. The DNA for the CDR3 is TGTGCCAGTAGTACGCCCGGCCCCTACAATGAGCAGTTCTTC.

J is TRBJ2-6 and V is TRBV18; a weak D match, TRBD1 (6 bases). V was shortened by 2 bases and J by 4 bases, with 12 bases between the two germline ends. Germline loops: CDR1 KGHSH, CDR2 LQKENI. CDR3 length: 16 amino acids. CDR3 bases: TGTGCCAGCTCACCAGGGGGCGTACGAGGGGCCAACGTCCTGACTTTC. As protein: CASSPGGVRGANVLTF.

The chain is built from TRBV21-1 and TRBJ1-2. TRBV21-1 has pseudogene status. The CDR3 has 14 residues. DNA for the CDR3: TGTGCCAGCAGCAAAGAATGGGTAATCTATGGCTACACCTTC. Protein: CASSKEWVIYGYTF.